The sequence of this T cell receptor beta chain was determined in a study of molecular identifiers for immune sequencing clone quantification. From the PCR reads, TCRdb called clonotypes with MiXCR, one entry per CDR3 protein. Here the sample spans some 100,000 distinct CDR3 sequences, under 20% being singletons. This clonotype was counted ten times or more. The sample comprised naive CD8+ T cells from blood, with Jurkat cell RNA spiked in. Subset noted: FACS-sorted CD8+CD4-CCR7+CD45RA+ naive T cells. This receptor was obtained from a human donor in good health. Some libraries in this study had Jurkat cell RNA spiked in.

DNA for the CDR3: TGCGCCAGCAGCCAAGAGAGACTGGGCTCCTACGAGCAGTACTTC. Translated, it gives CASSQERLGSYEQYF. The chain combines TRBV4-1 with TRBJ2-7; no firm D call. Trimming cost V 0 bases and J 0 bases, with 9 bases left between them. CDR1 is MGHRA and CDR2 is YSYEKL in the germline V gene. The CDR3 spans 15 residues.